This entry lists 2 T cell receptor beta chains sequenced from one sample in a study of T cell repertoires in cytomegalovirus infection. In TCRdb, the reads were re-called with MiXCR into one record per CDR3 protein. The top ten clones hold 58% of a sample with 100,000 to 150,000 distinct CDR3 sequences, approximately 30% of them seen once. These receptors have no known antigen. Sequenced material: CD8+ T cells from cultured PBMCs, taken from culture after CMV antigen stimulation. The receptors here all came from a human donor in good health (CMV status not recorded). Some clones in this sample may be carry-over from other donors' samples.

The table lists this clonotype with a few counts. The chain carries TRBV2 and TRBJ2-3; perhaps D is TRBD1 or TRBD2 (6 bases each). Germline-derived CDR1 and CDR2 are SNHLY and FYNNEI. The CDR3 contains 15 residues. V lost 0 bases and J lost 4, with 11 bases in between. In DNA, the CDR3 is TGTGCCAGCAGTGAAGCTGTGGGGGGCCCAGATACGCAGTATTTT. Amino acid sequence: CASSEAVGGPDTQYF.

The chain recombines TRBV2 with TRBJ1-2; 12 bases match TRBD1. Germline V gene lookup returns CDR1 SNHLY and CDR2 FYNNEI. The CDR3 loop spans 15 amino acids. The V segment lost 5 bases and the J segment 7 bases; nucleotides outside the gene matches: 8. CDR3 loop: CASSQSGQGAGGYTF. DNA of the CDR3: TGTGCCAGCAGTCAGTCGGGACAGGGGGCCGGTGGCTACACCTTC.